What follows are 31 T cell receptor beta chains derived from one specimen sequenced in a study of cytotoxic CD8 clonotypes in ibrutinib-treated CLL. Here immunoSEQ multiplex PCR was the method, and the copy in TCRdb shows in-frame clones only, minus some. The data show roughly 170,000 clones, about 80% seen once. The starting material was PBMCs, obtained after 24 months of ibrutinib treatment. These receptors were obtained from a human donor with chronic lymphocytic leukemia.

For this clone: Other DNA sequences in the same sample also yield this CDR3. The chain joins TRBV27 to TRBJ1-2; D is uncertain. The germline V gene encodes CDR1 MNHEY and CDR2 SMNVEV (reference sequence). V was pared by 2 bases and J by 2 bases, with 6 bases between. CDR3 size: 13 residues. The CDR3 sequence is CASSLEGNYGYTF. The CDR3 coding sequence is TGTGCCAGCAGTTTAGAGGGCAACTATGGCTACACCTTC.

This chain uses TRBV28 with TRBJ1-2; perhaps TRBD1 as D (6 bases). CDR3 length: 14 residues. Trimming left V 5 bases short and J 4 bases short, with 14 bases between. Per the germline V gene, CDR1 is MDHEN and CDR2 is SYDVKM. The CDR3 DNA sequence: TGTGCCAGCAGTGACGCAGGGGCGACCTATGGCTACACCTTC. Translating gives CASSDAGATYGYTF.

The V gene is TRBV5-1, the J gene TRBJ2-3, with D possibly called TRBD1 or TRBD2 (5 bases each). The germline gives CDR1 SGHRS, CDR2 YFSETQ. Deletions cut 6 bases from V and 1 base from J, with 9 bases between. The CDR3 extends over 13 amino acids. This CDR3 reads CASTGTRTDTQYF. As DNA, the CDR3 is TGCGCCAGCACCGGGACCCGCACAGATACGCAGTATTTT.

This rearrangement joins TRBV30 to TRBJ2-7; 7 nucleotides align to TRBD1. CDR1 is GTSNPN, CDR2 SVGIG, per germline (reference sequence). V lost 2 bases and J lost 5; bases outside the gene matches: 15. CDR3 length: 16 amino acids. This CDR3 reads CAWSFPPGPTGDEQYF. The CDR3 DNA follows: TGTGCCTGGAGTTTCCCCCCGGGACCCACAGGGGACGAGCAGTACTTC. Full variable domain (rest looked up from reference TRBV30 and TRBJ2-7): SQTIHQWPATLVQPVGSPLSLECTVEGTSNPNLYWYRQAAGRGLQLLFYSVGIGQISSEVPQNLSASRPQDRQFILSSKKLLLSDSGFYLCAWSFPPGPTGDEQYFGPGTRLTVT.

The gene calls are TRBV10-3 and TRBJ2-5; 11 bases match TRBD2. This CDR3 is 15 amino acids long. The V and J ends lost 0 bases and 9 bases, in that order; junction bases with no gene match: 6. Per germline, CDR1 ENHRY and CDR2 SYGVKD. CDR3 sequence (DNA): TGTGCCATCAGTGAGTCGGTAGCGGGGGGGAGGGCCCAGTACTTC. Protein: CAISESVAGGRAQYF.

This clone was counted between two and nine times. This chain links TRBV5-1 with TRBJ1-1, with D possibly TRBD1 on 5 matching bases. Per germline, CDR1 SGHRS and CDR2 YFSETQ. V was cut by 4 bases and J by 4 bases, with 20 bases left in between. CDR3 length equals 16 residues. CDR3 protein: CASSPGPGVVGTEAFF. The CDR3 bases are TGCGCCAGCAGCCCGGGACCGGGGGTCGTCGGCACTGAAGCTTTCTTT.

The V and J genes are TRBV7-3 and TRBJ2-3, with 7 bases fitting TRBD2. Germline trimming cut 0 bases from V and 0 bases from J; bases unmatched to any gene: 6. This CDR3 has 17 residues. The germline CDR1 and CDR2 sequences are SGHTA and FQGTGA. CDR3 coding DNA: TGTGCCAGCAGCTTAACGGCCAGCGGGGTTAGCACAGATACGCAGTATTTT. It encodes CASSLTASGVSTDTQYF.

The chain links TRBV7-2 to TRBJ2-3; no clear D gene. The CDR3 totals 15 residues. V lost 1 base and J lost 1, with 9 bases in between. Germline values: CDR1 SGHTA, CDR2 FQGNSA. The DNA of the CDR3 is TGTGCCAGCAGCTTAGACGGCCTCCGCACAGATACGCAGTATTTT. Protein sequence: CASSLDGLRTDTQYF.

This chain connects TRBV9 to TRBJ1-1; D is possibly TRBD1 (6 bases). The CDR3 loop spans 15 amino acids. Per the germline V gene, CDR1 is SGDLS and CDR2 is YYNGEE. The V end lost 0 bases, the J end lost 4 bases, and 13 bases lay between the germline ends. This chain's CDR3 is CASSVGQGIATEAFF. Here the CDR3 DNA reads TGTGCCAGCAGCGTAGGTCAGGGGATCGCCACTGAAGCTTTCTTT.

This sequence joins TRBV18 and TRBJ1-5; D call uncertain. The CDR3 runs 16 residues. Deletions cut 0 bases from V and 1 base from J, with 10 bases between. The V gene's germline CDR1 is KGHSH and CDR2 LQKENI. The CDR3 nucleotides are TGTGCCAGCTCACCACCTCCGCCTGGGAGCAATCAGCCCCAGCATTTT. It yields the protein CASSPPPPGSNQPQHF.

The chain has TRBV7-2 and TRBJ1-6; no clear D. Trimming removed 0 bases from V and 13 bases from J, with 16 bases in between. CDR3 length: 15 amino acids. Per the germline V gene, CDR1 is SGHTA and CDR2 is FQGNSA. DNA for the CDR3: TGTGCCAGCAGCTTAGCGGTTATGAACCTCGGGCCCCTCCACTTT. This sequence encodes CASSLAVMNLGPLHF. The variable domain in full, with the rest retrieved from reference TRBV7-2 and TRBJ1-6, is GAGVSQSPSNKVTEKGKDVELRCDPISGHTALYWYRQSLGQGLEFLIYFQGNSAPDKSGLPSDRFSAERTGGSVSTLTIQRTQQEDSAVYLCASSLAVMNLGPLHFGNGTRLTVT.

This clone was found a few times. The chain carries TRBV7-9 and TRBJ2-7; 7 bases are shared with TRBD1. There are 15 residues in the CDR3. V gave up 5 bases and J gave up 5 bases; unmatched junction bases: 12. The V gene's germline CDR1 is SEHNR and CDR2 FQNEAQ (reference sequence). In nucleotides, the CDR3 is TGTGCCAGCAGCCCCTCTTGGGCAGGGGGTCACGAGCAGTACTTC. Its translation: CASSPSWAGGHEQYF. Together with reference TRBV7-9 and TRBJ2-7, the CDR3 gives the full variable domain: DTGVSQNPRHKITKRGQNVTFRCDPISEHNRLYWYRQTLGQGPEFLTYFQNEAQLEKSRLLSDRFSAERPKGSFSTLEIQRTEQGDSAMYLCASSPSWAGGHEQYFGPGTRLTVT.

The chain has TRBV6-1 and TRBJ1-5; the D gene is possibly TRBD1 (5 bases). This CDR3 has 14 amino acids. Germline values: CDR1 MNHNS, CDR2 SASEGT. Trimming removed 7 bases from V and 2 bases from J, with 12 bases in between. The chain's CDR3 is CASNLLGGNQPQHF. The DNA of the CDR3 is TGTGCCAGCAATCTCTTGGGGGGCAATCAGCCCCAGCATTTT.

V gene TRBV5-4 combines with J gene TRBJ2-7; TRBD2 matches 9 bases. The CDR3 covers 14 residues. The trim removed 4 bases at V and 1 base at J, leaving 3 bases unmatched. CDR1 SGHNT and CDR2 YYREEE come from the germline V gene (reference sequence). The CDR3 DNA reads TGTGCCAGCAGCCCTAGCGGGAATTCCTACGAGCAGTACTTC. Protein product: CASSPSGNSYEQYF.

This clone came up once. The chain couples TRBV6-6 to TRBJ1-2; no reliable D call. The CDR3 spans 13 residues. The V end was cut by 6 bases, the J end by 3 bases, with 11 bases between. Germline V gene sequence: CDR1 MNHNY, CDR2 SVGAGI (reference sequence). CDR3 DNA: TGTGCCAGCAGCTACCCGGGGTACTATGGCTACACCTTC. Encoded protein: CASSYPGYYGYTF.

A single count supports this clone. One end of the junction does not line up with germline, which may come from a read error. V usage is TRBV29-1 and J usage is TRBJ2-1; D perhaps matches TRBD1 (5 bases). Germline values: CDR1 SQVTM, CDR2 ANQGSEA. This CDR3 is built from 15 residues. CDR3 amino acids: CSVEGQLSSYNEQFF. The DNA of the CDR3 is TGCAGCGTGGAAGGACAATTAAGCTCCTACAATGAGCAGTTCTTC.

The V and J genes are TRBV19 and TRBJ1-1; D unclear. Germline CDR1 LNHDA, CDR2 SQIVND (reference sequence). The CDR3 sequence is 14 residues long. With 3 bases removed from V and 1 base from J, the gap between germline ends came to 9 bases. The CDR3 DNA sequence: TGTGCCAGTAGTATCCTACAGCAGAACACTGAAGCTTTCTTT. Its protein product is CASSILQQNTEAFF.

The chain links TRBV6-5 to TRBJ2-3; a weak D match, TRBD2 (5 bases). CDR3 size: 13 residues. V shed 4 bases and J shed 5 bases, with 10 bases lying between them. Germline V CDR1 and CDR2: MNHEY, SVGAGI. CDR3 sequence: CASSSDRGDTQYF. The CDR3 DNA sequence: TGTGCCAGCAGTTCGGACCGGGGAGATACGCAGTATTTT.

The rearrangement uses TRBV5-1 and TRBJ1-5; D is uncertain. The V gene's germline CDR1 is SGHRS and CDR2 YFSETQ. Deletions cut 2 bases from V and 7 bases from J, with 10 bases between. The CDR3 covers 13 residues. CDR3 in DNA: TGCGCCAGCAGCTTCCTCGGATCCCAGCCCCAGCATTTT. Translated: CASSFLGSQPQHF.

V gene TRBV7-9 combines with J gene TRBJ2-1; TRBD2 is a possible D gene (6 bases). Trimming took off 1 base at V and 6 bases at J, with 13 bases between the two ends. This CDR3 has 15 amino acids. Germline V lookup: CDR1 SEHNR, CDR2 FQNEAQ (reference sequence). The CDR3 sequence: CASSLGDFGGNEQFF. CDR3 coding DNA: TGTGCCAGCAGCTTAGGGGACTTTGGTGGCAATGAGCAGTTCTTC. Full variable domain (missing parts from reference TRBV7-9 and TRBJ2-1): DTGVSQNPRHKITKRGQNVTFRCDPISEHNRLYWYRQTLGQGPEFLTYFQNEAQLEKSRLLSDRFSAERPKGSFSTLEIQRTEQGDSAMYLCASSLGDFGGNEQFFGPGTRLTVL.

The gene calls are TRBV27 and TRBJ2-3; 7 positions agree with TRBD1. Germline V gene data show CDR1 as MNHEY and CDR2 as SMNVEV (reference sequence). The CDR3 is 16 residues long. V dropped 6 bases and J dropped 3; count of bases not matched to a gene: 12. The CDR3 here is CASRTGIVGITDTQYF. As DNA, the CDR3 is TGTGCCAGCAGGACAGGGATTGTGGGGATAACAGATACGCAGTATTTT.

V gene TRBV25-1 combines with J gene TRBJ2-4; D is unresolved. The CDR3 extends over 17 amino acids. Per germline, CDR1 MGHDK and CDR2 SYGVNS. V gave up 2 bases and J gave up 0 bases, with 14 bases separating them. Written as DNA, the CDR3 is TGTGCCAGCAGTGAACGAGTAGGGTTAGGAGCCAAAAACATTCAGTACTTC. Its translation: CASSERVGLGAKNIQYF.

The rearrangement uses TRBV5-5 and TRBJ1-2, with D uncertain. CDR1 and CDR2 (germline): SGHKS, YYEKEE (reference sequence). CDR3 length: 14 residues. V was cut by 3 bases and J by 5 bases, with 14 bases left in between. The CDR3 sequence is CASSSDPGGYGYTF. The CDR3 nucleotides read TGTGCCAGCAGCTCGGACCCGGGCGGGTATGGCTACACCTTC.

The chain is built from TRBV7-9 and TRBJ2-2; no firm D call. Germline CDR1 reads SEHNR; CDR2 reads FQNEAQ (reference sequence). The V gene lost 1 base and the J gene lost 4 bases, with 13 bases spanning the gap. There are 16 residues in the CDR3. CDR3 loop: CASSLVWSGITGELFF. CDR3 nucleotides: TGTGCCAGCAGCTTAGTGTGGTCGGGCATCACCGGGGAGCTGTTTTTT.

This sequence joins TRBV7-9 and TRBJ2-7; D not resolved. Germline CDR1 and CDR2: SEHNR and FQNEAQ (reference sequence). V lost 1 base to trimming and J lost 6 bases, with 13 bases between them. The CDR3 runs 14 residues. This chain's CDR3 is CASSLGRSTGEQYF. The CDR3 DNA sequence: TGTGCCAGCAGCTTAGGCAGATCCACGGGCGAGCAGTACTTC.

The chain carries TRBV10-2 and TRBJ1-1; D ambiguous. The CDR3 is 12 residues long. Germline V lookup: CDR1 WSHSY, CDR2 SAAADI. The ends were cut back, 2 bases at V and 6 bases at J, with 7 bases in the middle. The CDR3 loop is CASSERRAEAFF. In nucleotides, the CDR3 is TGCGCCAGCAGTGAGAGGAGGGCTGAAGCTTTCTTT.

The chain couples TRBV29-1 to TRBJ2-5; 8 positions match TRBD1. V was clipped by 5 bases and J by 3 bases; unmatched bases: 8. CDR3 length equals 14 residues. In germline, CDR1 is SQVTM, CDR2 ANQGSEA. CDR3 in amino acids: CSVRALDREETQYF. CDR3 nucleotide sequence: TGCAGCGTTCGTGCCTTGGACAGGGAAGAGACCCAGTACTTC. Together with reference TRBV29-1 and TRBJ2-5, the CDR3 gives the full variable domain: SAVISQKPSRDICQRGTSLTIQCQVDSQVTMMFWYRQQPGQSLTLIATANQGSEATYESGFVIDKFPISRPNLTFSTLTVSNMSPEDSSIYLCSVRALDREETQYFGPGTRLLVL.

This chain links TRBV19 with TRBJ2-7; D is perhaps TRBD1 or TRBD2 (5 bases each). Trimming left V 5 bases short and J 2 bases short, with 16 bases between. The CDR3 is 15 amino acids. Germline V lookup: CDR1 LNHDA, CDR2 SQIVND (reference sequence). The chain's CDR3 is CASSGSGTATYEQYF. The CDR3 region has the DNA TGTGCCAGTAGTGGGTCCGGGACCGCAACCTACGAGCAGTACTTC. Full variable domain (rest looked up from reference TRBV19 and TRBJ2-7): DGGITQSPKYLFRKEGQNVTLSCEQNLNHDAMYWYRQDPGQGLRLIYYSQIVNDFQKGDIAEGYSVSREKKESFPLTVTSAQKNPTAFYLCASSGSGTATYEQYFGPGTRLTVT.

The gene calls are TRBV9 and TRBJ1-2; no reliable D call. Trimming cost V 3 bases and J 7 bases, with 13 bases left between them. CDR1 and CDR2 from the germline V gene are SGDLS and YYNGEE. CDR3 length: 13 amino acids. In nucleotides, the CDR3 is TGTGCCAGCAGCGCCTCAGCGAGGGCTGGCTACACCTTC. The encoded protein is CASSASARAGYTF.

The rearrangement links TRBV6-5 to TRBJ1-5; no clear D gene. V dropped 6 bases and J dropped 6 bases, with 9 bases sitting between them. Per the germline V gene, CDR1 is MNHEY and CDR2 is SVGAGI. The CDR3 extends over 12 amino acids. CDR3 DNA: TGTGCCAGCAGGGTGGAGGCTCAGCCCCAGCATTTT. Its protein product is CASRVEAQPQHF.

V gene TRBV27 combines with J gene TRBJ1-3; D ambiguous. The V end was cut by 6 bases, the J end by 0 bases, with 12 bases between. Germline values: CDR1 MNHEY, CDR2 SMNVEV (reference sequence). The CDR3 runs to 15 residues. The CDR3 loop reads CASSREATSGNTIYF. CDR3 nucleotides: TGTGCCAGCAGCCGAGAGGCCACCTCTGGAAACACCATATATTTT.